The present TCR beta chain was sequenced within a study of T cell responses to AZD1222 COVID-19 vaccine. Study-level points and caveats: Reports indicate that nearly half of spike-specific TCRs are directed at unmutated variant regions. Donor demographics were predominantly white British with a female majority; clonal diversity may be underestimated.

This clone was recorded a few times. What it binds is unknown. Only in-frame clones appear in the TCRdb table, and some are missing; sequencing was by immunoSEQ multiplex PCR. Among 89,000 or so clones listed, 80% to 95% were seen once. The CDR3 has 16 residues. Trimming stripped 4 bases from V and 2 bases from J, with 15 bases between. CDR1 and CDR2 (germline): LNHNV, YYDKDF (reference sequence). The receptor was derived from an adult who received the AZD1222 COVID-19 vaccine. Source: peripheral blood, taken 28 days after the second AZD1222 dose. The chain has TRBV15 and TRBJ1-3; D is uncertain. The CDR3 loop reads CATSNPRIQTGNTIYF. The CDR3 DNA is TGTGCCACCAGCAATCCACGGATACAAACTGGAAACACCATATATTTT.